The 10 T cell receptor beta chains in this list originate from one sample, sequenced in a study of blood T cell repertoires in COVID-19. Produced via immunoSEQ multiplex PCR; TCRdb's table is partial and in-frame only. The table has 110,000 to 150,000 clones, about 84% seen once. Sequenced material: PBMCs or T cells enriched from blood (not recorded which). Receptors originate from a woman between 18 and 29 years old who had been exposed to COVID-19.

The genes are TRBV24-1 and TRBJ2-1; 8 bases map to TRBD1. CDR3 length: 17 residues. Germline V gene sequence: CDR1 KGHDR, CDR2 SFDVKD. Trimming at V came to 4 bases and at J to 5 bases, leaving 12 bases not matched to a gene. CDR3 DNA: TGTGCCACCAGTGACCCTATGGGCAGGGGGCCCCACAATGAGCAGTTCTTC. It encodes CATSDPMGRGPHNEQFF.

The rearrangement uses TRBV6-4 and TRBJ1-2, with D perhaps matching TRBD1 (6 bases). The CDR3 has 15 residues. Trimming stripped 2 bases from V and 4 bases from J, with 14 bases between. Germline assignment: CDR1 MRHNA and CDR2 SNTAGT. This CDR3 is CASSDQAGDLYGYTF. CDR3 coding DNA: TGTGCCAGCAGTGACCAAGCAGGGGACCTCTATGGCTACACCTTC.

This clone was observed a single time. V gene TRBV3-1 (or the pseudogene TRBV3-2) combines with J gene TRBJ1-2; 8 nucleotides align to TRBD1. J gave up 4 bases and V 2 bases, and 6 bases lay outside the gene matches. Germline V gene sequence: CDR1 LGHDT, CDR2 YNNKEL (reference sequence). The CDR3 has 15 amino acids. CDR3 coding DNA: TGTGCCAGCAGCCAAACAAGACAGGGGAGCTATGGCTACACCTTC. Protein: CASSQTRQGSYGYTF.

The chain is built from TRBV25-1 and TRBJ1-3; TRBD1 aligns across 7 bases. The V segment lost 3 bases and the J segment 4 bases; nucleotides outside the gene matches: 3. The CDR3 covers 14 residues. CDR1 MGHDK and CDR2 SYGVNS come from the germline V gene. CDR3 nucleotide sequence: TGTGCCAGCAGTGACAGGGGGTGGGGAAACACCATATATTTT. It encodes CASSDRGWGNTIYF.

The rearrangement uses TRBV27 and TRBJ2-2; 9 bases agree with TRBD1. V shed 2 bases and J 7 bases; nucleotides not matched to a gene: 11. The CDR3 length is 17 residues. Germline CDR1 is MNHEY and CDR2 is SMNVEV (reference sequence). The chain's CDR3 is CASSLTSHYRGRGELFF. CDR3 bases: TGTGCCAGCAGTTTAACGTCACACTACAGGGGGCGCGGGGAGCTGTTTTTT.

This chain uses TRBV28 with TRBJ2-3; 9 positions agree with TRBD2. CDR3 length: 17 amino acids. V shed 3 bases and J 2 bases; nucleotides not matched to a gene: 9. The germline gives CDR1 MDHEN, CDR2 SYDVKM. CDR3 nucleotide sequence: TGTGCCAGCAGTTTCAAGCGGGAGGACAGACCCACAGATACGCAGTATTTT. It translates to CASSFKREDRPTDTQYF.

The CDR3 protein is CASSATSSGNTIYF. CDR3 bases: TGTGCCAGCAGCGCAACCAGCTCTGGAAACACCATATATTTT. This rearrangement joins TRBV9 to TRBJ1-3; D gene unclear. V gave up 3 bases and J gave up 0 bases, with 7 bases separating them. The CDR3 length is 14 residues. The germline CDR1 and CDR2 sequences are SGDLS and YYNGEE.

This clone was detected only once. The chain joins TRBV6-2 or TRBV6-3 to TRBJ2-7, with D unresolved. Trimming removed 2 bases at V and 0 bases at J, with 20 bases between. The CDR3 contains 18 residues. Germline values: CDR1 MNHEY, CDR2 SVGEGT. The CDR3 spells CASSYPPFRSASSYEQYF. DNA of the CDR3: TGTGCCAGCAGTTACCCGCCGTTTCGGAGCGCGAGCTCCTACGAGCAGTACTTC.

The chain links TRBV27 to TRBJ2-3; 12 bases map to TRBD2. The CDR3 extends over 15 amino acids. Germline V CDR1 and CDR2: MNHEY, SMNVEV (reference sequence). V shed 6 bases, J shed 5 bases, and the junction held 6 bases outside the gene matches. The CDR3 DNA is TGTGCCAGCAGGGCTAGCGGGGGGGGACAAGATACGCAGTATTTT. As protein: CASRASGGGQDTQYF.

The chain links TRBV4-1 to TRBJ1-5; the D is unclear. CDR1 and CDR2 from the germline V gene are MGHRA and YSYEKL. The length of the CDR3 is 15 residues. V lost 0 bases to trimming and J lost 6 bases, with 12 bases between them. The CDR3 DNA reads TGCGCCAGCAGCCAAGATCGCTTGTGGAGTCAGCCCCAGCATTTT. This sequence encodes CASSQDRLWSQPQHF.